The sequence of this T cell receptor beta chain was determined in a study of early T cells in non-severe SARS-CoV-2 infection. From the 5' RACE reads, TCRdb called clonotypes with MiXCR, one entry per CDR3 protein. Among 90,000 to 120,000 distinct CDR3 sequences, roughly 11% were seen once, and the ten largest hold more than 6.5%. This clonotype was counted at least ten times. This receptor was obtained from an adult who was a healthcare worker with PCR-confirmed SARS-CoV-2 infection or an uninfected control (not recorded which). The sample taken for sequencing was whole blood.

The CDR3 here is CSGHRDYTDTQYF. The CDR3 DNA reads as TGCAGTGGCCACCGGGACTACACAGATACGCAGTATTTT. The rearrangement uses TRBV20-1 and TRBJ2-3; 7 bases align to TRBD2. The CDR3 covers 13 residues. Germline CDR1 is DFQATT and CDR2 is SNEGSKA (reference sequence). J gave up 2 bases and V 7 bases, and 6 bases lay outside the gene matches.